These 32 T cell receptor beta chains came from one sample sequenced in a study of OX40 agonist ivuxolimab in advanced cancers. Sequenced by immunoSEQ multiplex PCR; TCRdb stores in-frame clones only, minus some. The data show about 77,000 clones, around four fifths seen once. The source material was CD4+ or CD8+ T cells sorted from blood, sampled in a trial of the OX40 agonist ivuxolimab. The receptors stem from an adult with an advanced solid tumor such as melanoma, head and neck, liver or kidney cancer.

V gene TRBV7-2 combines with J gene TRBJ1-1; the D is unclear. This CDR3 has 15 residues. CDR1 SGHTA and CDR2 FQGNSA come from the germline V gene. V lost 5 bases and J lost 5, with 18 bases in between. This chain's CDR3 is CASSPSLGGRTEAFF. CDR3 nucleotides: TGTGCCAGCAGCCCTTCACTAGGCGGGAGGACTGAAGCTTTCTTT.

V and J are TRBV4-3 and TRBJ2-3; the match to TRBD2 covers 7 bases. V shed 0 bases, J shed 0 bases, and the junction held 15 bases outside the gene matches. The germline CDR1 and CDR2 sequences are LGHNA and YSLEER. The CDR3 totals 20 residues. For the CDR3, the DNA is TGCGCCAGCAGCCAAGATGTAGTCGCGGCAGGGAGGGTGAGCACAGATACGCAGTATTTT. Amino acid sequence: CASSQDVVAAGRVSTDTQYF.

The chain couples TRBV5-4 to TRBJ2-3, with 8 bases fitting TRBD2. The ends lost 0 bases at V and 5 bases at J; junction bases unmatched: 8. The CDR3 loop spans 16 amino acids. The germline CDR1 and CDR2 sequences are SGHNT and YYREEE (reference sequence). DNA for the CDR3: TGTGCCAGCAGCTTGGACGTCGGGGGGGCCTTAGATACGCAGTATTTT. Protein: CASSLDVGGALDTQYF.

DNA for the CDR3: TGTGCCAGCAGCTGGGGACGGCTTGCCACTGAAGCTTTCTTT. Its translation is CASSWGRLATEAFF. V is TRBV5-6 and J is TRBJ1-1; TRBD1 might be the D (5 bases). The germline CDR1 and CDR2 sequences are SGHDT and YYEEEE. The CDR3 loop spans 14 amino acids. V dropped 3 bases and J dropped 4 bases, with 13 bases sitting between them.

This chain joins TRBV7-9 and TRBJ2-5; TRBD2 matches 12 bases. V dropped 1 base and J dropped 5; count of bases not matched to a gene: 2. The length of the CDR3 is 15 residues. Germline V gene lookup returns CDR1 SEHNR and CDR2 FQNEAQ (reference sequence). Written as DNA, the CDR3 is TGTGCCAGCAGCTTAGTTACTAGCGGGAGGGAGACCCAGTACTTC. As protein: CASSLVTSGRETQYF.

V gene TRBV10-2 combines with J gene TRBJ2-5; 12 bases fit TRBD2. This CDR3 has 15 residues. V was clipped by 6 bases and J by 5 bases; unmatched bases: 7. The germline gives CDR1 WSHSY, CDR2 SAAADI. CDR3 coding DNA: TGCGCCAGCAGAAGGACTAGCGGGACTGGGGAGACCCAGTACTTC. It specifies CASRRTSGTGETQYF.

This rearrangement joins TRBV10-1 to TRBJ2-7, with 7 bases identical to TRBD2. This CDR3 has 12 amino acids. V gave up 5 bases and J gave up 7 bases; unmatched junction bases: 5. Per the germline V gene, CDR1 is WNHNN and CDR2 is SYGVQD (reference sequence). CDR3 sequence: CASSRAAGEQYF. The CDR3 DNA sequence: TGCGCCAGCAGTCGGGCAGCGGGGGAGCAGTACTTC.

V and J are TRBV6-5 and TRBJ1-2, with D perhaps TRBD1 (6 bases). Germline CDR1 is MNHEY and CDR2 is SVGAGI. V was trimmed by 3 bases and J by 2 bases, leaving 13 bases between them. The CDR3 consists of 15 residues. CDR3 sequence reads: CASSYNREKNYGYTF. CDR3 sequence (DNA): TGTGCCAGCAGTTATAACAGGGAAAAAAACTATGGCTACACCTTC.

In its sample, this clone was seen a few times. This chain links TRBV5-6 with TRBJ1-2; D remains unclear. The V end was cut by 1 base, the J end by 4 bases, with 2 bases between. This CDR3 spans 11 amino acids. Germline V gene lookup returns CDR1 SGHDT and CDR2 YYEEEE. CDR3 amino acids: CASSLRYGYTF. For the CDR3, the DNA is TGTGCCAGCAGCTTGCGCTATGGCTACACCTTC.

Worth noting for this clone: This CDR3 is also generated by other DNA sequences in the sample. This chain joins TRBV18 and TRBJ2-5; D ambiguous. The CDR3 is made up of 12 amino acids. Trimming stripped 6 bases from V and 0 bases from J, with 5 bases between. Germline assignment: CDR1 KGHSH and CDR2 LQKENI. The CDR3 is CASSPYQETQYF. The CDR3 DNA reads TGTGCCAGCTCCCCCTACCAAGAGACCCAGTACTTC.

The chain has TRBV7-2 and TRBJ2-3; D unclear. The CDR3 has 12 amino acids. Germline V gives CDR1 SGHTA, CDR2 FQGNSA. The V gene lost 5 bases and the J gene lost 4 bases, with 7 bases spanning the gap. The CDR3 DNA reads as TGTGCCAGCAGCCTTTACTCAGATACGCAGTATTTT. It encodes CASSLYSDTQYF.

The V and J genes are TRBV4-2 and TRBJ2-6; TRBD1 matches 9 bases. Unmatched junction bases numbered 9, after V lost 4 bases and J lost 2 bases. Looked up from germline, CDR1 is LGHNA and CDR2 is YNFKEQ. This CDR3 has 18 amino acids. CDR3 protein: CASSLQTGGIAGANVLTF. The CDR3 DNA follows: TGTGCCAGCAGCCTCCAGACAGGGGGGATCGCTGGGGCCAACGTCCTGACTTTC.

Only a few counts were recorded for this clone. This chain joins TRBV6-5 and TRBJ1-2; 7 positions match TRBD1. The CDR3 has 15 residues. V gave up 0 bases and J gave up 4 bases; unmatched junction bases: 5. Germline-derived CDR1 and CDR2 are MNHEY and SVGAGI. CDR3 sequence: CASSYSSRGTYGYTF. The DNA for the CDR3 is TGTGCCAGCAGTTACTCGTCCAGGGGGACCTATGGCTACACCTTC.

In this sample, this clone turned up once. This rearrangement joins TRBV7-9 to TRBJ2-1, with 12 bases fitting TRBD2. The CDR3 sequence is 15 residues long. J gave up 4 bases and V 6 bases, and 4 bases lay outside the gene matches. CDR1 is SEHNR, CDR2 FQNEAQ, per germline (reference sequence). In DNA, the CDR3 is TGTGCCAGCAGTTCTAGCGGGAGGGGTTACAATGAGCAGTTCTTC. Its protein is CASSSSGRGYNEQFF.

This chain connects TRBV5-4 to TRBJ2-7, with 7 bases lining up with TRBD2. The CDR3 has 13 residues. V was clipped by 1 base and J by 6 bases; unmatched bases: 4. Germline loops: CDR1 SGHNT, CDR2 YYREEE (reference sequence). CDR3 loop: CASSLSGGSEQYF. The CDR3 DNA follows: TGTGCCAGCAGCTTGTCCGGGGGGTCCGAGCAGTACTTC.

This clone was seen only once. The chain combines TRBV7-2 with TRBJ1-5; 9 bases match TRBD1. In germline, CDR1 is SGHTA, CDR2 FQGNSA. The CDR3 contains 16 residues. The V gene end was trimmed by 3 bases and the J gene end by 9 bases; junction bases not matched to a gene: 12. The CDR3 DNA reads TGTGCCAGCAGCTTTGGGACAGGGAGGAGTTTTATGCCCCAGCATTTT. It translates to CASSFGTGRSFMPQHF.

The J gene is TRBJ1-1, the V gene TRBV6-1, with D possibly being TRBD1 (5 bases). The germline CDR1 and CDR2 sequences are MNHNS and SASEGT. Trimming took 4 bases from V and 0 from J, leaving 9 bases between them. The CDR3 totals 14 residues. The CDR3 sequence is CASSGQIMNTEAFF. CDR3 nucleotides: TGTGCCAGCAGTGGACAGATCATGAACACTGAAGCTTTCTTT.

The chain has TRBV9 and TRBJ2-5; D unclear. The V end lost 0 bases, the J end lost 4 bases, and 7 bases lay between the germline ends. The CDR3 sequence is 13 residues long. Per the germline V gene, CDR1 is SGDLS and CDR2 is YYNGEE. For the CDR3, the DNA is TGTGCCAGCAGCGTAGCCGTCGGAGAGACCCAGTACTTC. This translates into CASSVAVGETQYF. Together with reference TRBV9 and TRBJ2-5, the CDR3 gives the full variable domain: DSGVTQTPKHLITATGQRVTLRCSPRSGDLSVYWYQQSLDQGLQFLIQYYNGEERAKGNILERFSAQQFPDLHSELNLSSLELGDSALYFCASSVAVGETQYFGPGTRLLVL.

CDR3 sequence: CASSLSGGLGYTF. The CDR3 coding sequence is TGTGCCAGCAGTTTATCGGGTGGGCTTGGCTACACCTTC. The chain employs TRBV27 and TRBJ1-2; D remains ambiguous. V was pared by 0 bases and J by 7 bases, with 9 bases between. This CDR3 is built from 13 residues. The germline CDR1 and CDR2 sequences are MNHEY and SMNVEV (reference sequence).

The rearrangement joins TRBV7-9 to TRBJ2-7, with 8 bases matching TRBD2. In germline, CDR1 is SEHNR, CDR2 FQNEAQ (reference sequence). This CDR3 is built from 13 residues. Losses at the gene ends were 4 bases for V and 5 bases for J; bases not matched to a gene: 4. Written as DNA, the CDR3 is TGTGCCAGCAGCTCGTCGGGAGGGCACGAGCAGTACTTC. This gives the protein CASSSSGGHEQYF.

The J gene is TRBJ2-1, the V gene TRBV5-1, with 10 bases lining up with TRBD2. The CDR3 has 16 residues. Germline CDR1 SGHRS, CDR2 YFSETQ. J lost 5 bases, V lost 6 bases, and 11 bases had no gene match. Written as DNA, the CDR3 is TGCGCCAGCACAATTACAGCGGGGGGGCAGAACAATGAGCAGTTCTTC. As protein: CASTITAGGQNNEQFF.

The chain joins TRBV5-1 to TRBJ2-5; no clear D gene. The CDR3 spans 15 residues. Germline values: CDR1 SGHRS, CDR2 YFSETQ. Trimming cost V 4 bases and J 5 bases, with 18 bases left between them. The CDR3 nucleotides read TGCGCCAGCAGCACTTGGGCCCCGGTGCGGGAGACCCAGTACTTC. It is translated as CASSTWAPVRETQYF.

The CDR3 here is CASSQRSPPYEQYF. CDR3 bases: TGTGCCAGCAGTCAGAGATCGCCCCCCTACGAGCAGTACTTC. The chain joins TRBV28 to TRBJ2-7; D gene unclear. Trimming took 5 bases from V and 2 from J, leaving 13 bases between them. Germline V gene data show CDR1 as MDHEN and CDR2 as SYDVKM. There are 14 residues in the CDR3.

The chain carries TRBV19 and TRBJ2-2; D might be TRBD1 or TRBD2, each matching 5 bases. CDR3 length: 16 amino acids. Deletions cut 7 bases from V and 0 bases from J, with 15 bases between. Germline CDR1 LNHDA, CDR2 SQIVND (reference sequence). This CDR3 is CASTSLGTSNTGELFF. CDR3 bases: TGTGCCAGTACCTCCCTGGGGACCTCGAACACCGGGGAGCTGTTTTTT.

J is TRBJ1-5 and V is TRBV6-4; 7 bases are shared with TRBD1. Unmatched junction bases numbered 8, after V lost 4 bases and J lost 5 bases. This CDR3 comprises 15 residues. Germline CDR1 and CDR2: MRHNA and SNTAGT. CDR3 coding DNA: TGTGCCAGCAGTGCCCCGTGCCAGGGGGATCAGCCCCAGCATTTT. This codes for CASSAPCQGDQPQHF.

CDR3 residues: CASSPSGPYGYTF. DNA for the CDR3: TGTGCCAGCAGCCCTAGTGGGCCCTATGGCTACACCTTC. The chain combines TRBV7-2 with TRBJ1-2; unclear D gene. CDR1 is SGHTA and CDR2 is FQGNSA in the germline V gene. CDR3 length: 13 amino acids. V was cut by 5 bases and J by 4 bases, with 11 bases left in between. The full variable domain, in which reference TRBV7-2 and TRBJ1-2 provide the parts outside the CDR3, is GAGVSQSPSNKVTEKGKDVELRCDPISGHTALYWYRQSLGQGLEFLIYFQGNSAPDKSGLPSDRFSAERTGGSVSTLTIQRTQQEDSAVYLCASSPSGPYGYTFGSGTRLTVV.

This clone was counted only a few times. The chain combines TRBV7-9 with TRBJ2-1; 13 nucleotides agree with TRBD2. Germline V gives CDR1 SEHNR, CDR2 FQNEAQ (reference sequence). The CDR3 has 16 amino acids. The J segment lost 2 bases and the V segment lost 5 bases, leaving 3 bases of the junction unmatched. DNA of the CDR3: TGTGCCAGCAGCGGAGGGACTAGCGGGGCCTACAATGAGCAGTTCTTC. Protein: CASSGGTSGAYNEQFF.

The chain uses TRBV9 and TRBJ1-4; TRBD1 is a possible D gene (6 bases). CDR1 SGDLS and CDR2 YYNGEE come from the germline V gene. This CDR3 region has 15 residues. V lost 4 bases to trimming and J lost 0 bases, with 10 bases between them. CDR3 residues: CASSPTGTTNEKLFF. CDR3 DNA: TGTGCCAGCAGCCCGACAGGCACAACTAATGAAAAACTGTTTTTT.

The CDR3, as DNA: TGCGCCAGCAGCCCCCCCCTAGGGGGGAACACTGAAGCTTTCTTT. Protein sequence: CASSPPLGGNTEAFF. The gene calls are TRBV5-1 and TRBJ1-1, with D possibly TRBD1 on 6 matching bases. The CDR3 sequence is 15 residues long. Trimming left V 4 bases short and J 1 base short, with 14 bases between. Per the germline V gene, CDR1 is SGHRS and CDR2 is YFSETQ.

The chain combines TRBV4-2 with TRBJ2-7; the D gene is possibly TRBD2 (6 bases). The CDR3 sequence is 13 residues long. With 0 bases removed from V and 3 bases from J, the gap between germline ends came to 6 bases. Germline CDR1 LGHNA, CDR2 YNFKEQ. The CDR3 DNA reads TGTGCCAGCAGCCAAGAGGGGGGCTACGAGCAGTACTTC. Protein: CASSQEGGYEQYF.

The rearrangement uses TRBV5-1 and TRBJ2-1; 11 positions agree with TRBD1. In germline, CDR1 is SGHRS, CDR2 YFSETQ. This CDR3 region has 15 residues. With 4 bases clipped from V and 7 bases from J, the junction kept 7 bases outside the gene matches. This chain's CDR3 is CASSLGQGAGNEQFF. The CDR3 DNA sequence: TGCGCCAGCAGCCTTGGACAGGGGGCGGGTAATGAGCAGTTCTTC.

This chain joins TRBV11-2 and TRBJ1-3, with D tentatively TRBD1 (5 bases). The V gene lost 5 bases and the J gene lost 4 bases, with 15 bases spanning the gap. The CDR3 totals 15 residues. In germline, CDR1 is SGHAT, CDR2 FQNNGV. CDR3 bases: TGTGCCAGCAGCGGAGTGGTGGGGGTCGGAAACACCATATATTTT. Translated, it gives CASSGVVGVGNTIYF. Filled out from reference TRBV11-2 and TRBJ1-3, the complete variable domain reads EAGVAQSPRYKIIEKRQSVAFWCNPISGHATLYWYQQILGQGPKLLIQFQNNGVVDDSQLPKDRFSAERLKGVDSTLKIQPAKLEDSAVYLCASSGVVGVGNTIYFGEGSWLTVV.